Each of the 17 T cell receptor beta chains below was sequenced from the same sample in a study of T cell responses to AZD1222 COVID-19 vaccine. Data came from immunoSEQ multiplex PCR; TCRdb stores just in-frame clones and leaves some out. The table lists 87,000 or so clones, around 91% of them singletons. Sequenced material: peripheral blood, taken on day 0 of AZD1222 vaccination. Every receptor here comes from an adult in good health.

This chain connects TRBV29-1 to TRBJ1-1; TRBD1 matches at 11 bases. The CDR3 length is 19 residues. Germline trimming cut 7 bases from V and 1 base from J; bases unmatched to any gene: 20. Germline loops: CDR1 SQVTM, CDR2 ANQGSEA. The CDR3 reads CSAITGDWDRGLWNTEAFF. The CDR3 coding sequence is TGCAGCGCTATAACTGGGGATTGGGACAGGGGGTTGTGGAACACTGAAGCTTTCTTT.

V and J are TRBV7-3 and TRBJ1-6; D call uncertain. The CDR3 consists of 15 residues. The germline V and J ends were trimmed by 5 bases and 10 bases, with 18 bases remaining between them. Germline V gene sequence: CDR1 SGHTA, CDR2 FQGTGA. The CDR3 bases are TGTGCCAGCAGCCCCGCCCCGGGCTTAAGCTCACCCCTCCACTTT. As protein: CASSPAPGLSSPLHF.

The rearrangement links TRBV9 to TRBJ2-7, with D tentatively TRBD2 (6 bases). CDR3 length: 14 amino acids. Germline CDR1 is SGDLS and CDR2 is YYNGEE. Trimming removed 5 bases from V and 6 bases from J, with 18 bases in between. The chain's CDR3 is CASRTGTGVGEQYF. The CDR3 coding sequence is TGTGCCAGCAGGACCGGGACGGGGGTTGGCGAGCAGTACTTC.

The rearrangement links TRBV28 to TRBJ2-5; 7 bases fit TRBD1. Per the germline V gene, CDR1 is MDHEN and CDR2 is SYDVKM. CDR3 length equals 16 residues. J was trimmed by 1 base and V by 6 bases; bases with no gene match: 11. The CDR3 loop reads CASSYRQGGFQETQYF. CDR3 nucleotides: TGTGCCAGCAGCTACCGACAGGGTGGCTTCCAAGAGACCCAGTACTTC.

About this clone: The junction departs from germline at one end; a sequencing error may be responsible. This chain's CDR3 is CASSPSGGYYGYTF. The CDR3 nucleotides read TGTGCTAGCAGCCCAAGCGGAGGGTACTATGGCTACACCTTC. This chain uses TRBV7-7 with TRBJ1-2, with D hard to call. The germline V gene encodes CDR1 SSHAT and CDR2 FNYEAQ (reference sequence). The CDR3 sequence is 14 residues long.

J is TRBJ2-3 and V is TRBV9, with 7 bases lining up with TRBD2. Trimming took 4 bases from V and 7 from J; bases not matched to a gene: 9. This CDR3 region has 14 residues. CDR1 is SGDLS, CDR2 YYNGEE, per germline. CDR3 coding DNA: TGTGCCAGCAGCCGACTAGCCCGCATGAATACGCAGTATTTT. Translated: CASSRLARMNTQYF.

The genes are TRBV6-2 or TRBV6-3 and TRBJ1-2; 7 nucleotides line up with TRBD1. The V and J ends lost 2 bases and 8 bases, in that order; junction bases with no gene match: 11. Germline CDR1 and CDR2: MNHEY and SVGEGT. The CDR3 is 15 residues long. The CDR3 DNA sequence: TGTGCCAGCAGTTACGCGTCCGACAGGGTGTTCGGCTACACCTTC. This gives the protein CASSYASDRVFGYTF.

The chain is built from TRBV6-4 and TRBJ2-7; D uncertain. Germline loops: CDR1 MRHNA, CDR2 SNTAGT. V shed 5 bases and J shed 4 bases, with 12 bases lying between them. This CDR3 has 13 amino acids. In nucleotides, the CDR3 is TGTGCCAGCAGTTTTGCAGTCGGGTACGAGCAGTACTTC. Its translation is CASSFAVGYEQYF.

This chain joins TRBV12-5 and TRBJ2-3, with D perhaps matching TRBD1 or TRBD2 (5 bases each). Germline V lookup: CDR1 LGHNT, CDR2 FRNRAP. V gave up 6 bases and J gave up 4 bases, with 23 bases separating them. The CDR3 runs 17 residues. CDR3 region: CASGFPGTGDSPDTQYF. The CDR3 nucleotides are TGTGCTAGTGGGTTCCCAGGGACGGGCGATTCCCCAGATACGCAGTATTTT.

The chain has TRBV20-1 and TRBJ2-7; 8 positions match TRBD2. The V gene end was trimmed by 3 bases and the J gene end by 2 bases; junction bases not matched to a gene: 3. This CDR3 region has 13 residues. Germline assignment: CDR1 DFQATT and CDR2 SNEGSKA (reference sequence). The CDR3 loop is CSASPGGAYEQYF. The CDR3 DNA sequence: TGCAGTGCTAGTCCCGGGGGGGCCTACGAGCAGTACTTC.

The chain combines TRBV5-1 with TRBJ2-2; TRBD1 agrees at 7 bases. V was pared by 7 bases and J by 2 bases, with 8 bases of the junction left unmatched. Per germline, CDR1 SGHRS and CDR2 YFSETQ. The CDR3 has 15 residues. CDR3 sequence reads: CASRTGTDNTGELFF. Here the CDR3 DNA reads TGCGCCAGCCGAACCGGGACAGATAACACCGGGGAGCTGTTTTTT.

V and J are TRBV29-1 and TRBJ2-2; D ambiguous. Germline assignment: CDR1 SQVTM and CDR2 ANQGSEA. The ends were cut back, 7 bases at V and 3 bases at J, with 9 bases in the middle. CDR3 length: 12 residues. Written as DNA, the CDR3 is TGCAGCGCCGCGGCGGACACCGGGGAGCTGTTTTTT. Encoded protein: CSAAADTGELFF.

The V call is TRBV9, the J call TRBJ1-1; tentatively, D is TRBD1 (5 bases). The germline V gene encodes CDR1 SGDLS and CDR2 YYNGEE. V was shortened by 4 bases and J by 11 bases, with 21 bases between the two germline ends. CDR3 length: 14 amino acids. CDR3 loop: CASSPRQTAAAAFF. CDR3 bases: TGTGCCAGCAGCCCCCGACAGACTGCTGCTGCGGCTTTCTTT.

The chain joins TRBV12-3 or TRBV12-4 to TRBJ1-1; 8 bases align to TRBD1. This CDR3 region has 13 residues. J gave up 6 bases and V 7 bases, and 7 bases lay outside the gene matches. The CDR3: CASTFGQGPEAFF. In nucleotides, the CDR3 is TGTGCCAGCACCTTCGGACAGGGACCTGAAGCTTTCTTT.

This sequence joins TRBV7-9 and TRBJ1-1; perhaps TRBD1 as D (5 bases). V shed 2 bases and J shed 5 bases, with 12 bases lying between them. The CDR3 runs to 14 residues. Germline values: CDR1 SEHNR, CDR2 FQNEAQ (reference sequence). CDR3 region: CASSLLGGRTEAFF. As DNA, the CDR3 is TGTGCCAGCAGCTTATTGGGGGGGAGGACTGAAGCTTTCTTT.

V is TRBV28 and J is TRBJ2-7; TRBD1 matches 10 bases. The CDR3 totals 16 residues. The germline CDR1 and CDR2 sequences are MDHEN and SYDVKM. V lost 4 bases and J lost 2; bases outside the gene matches: 8. The CDR3 DNA sequence: TGTGCCAGCAGTTCCCAGGAGACAGGGGGCCCCTACGAGCAGTACTTC. Protein sequence: CASSSQETGGPYEQYF.

The rearrangement uses TRBV27 and TRBJ1-2; a possible D gene is TRBD1 (6 bases). From germline, CDR1 is MNHEY and CDR2 SMNVEV (reference sequence). Deletions cut 1 base from V and 3 bases from J, with 9 bases between. CDR3 length: 14 amino acids. CDR3 sequence reads: CASSLFPGDYGYTF. DNA of the CDR3: TGTGCCAGCAGTTTATTCCCAGGGGACTATGGCTACACCTTC.